Sequencing of this TCR beta chain was carried out in a study of beta chain features in type 1 diabetes. Whole-study findings and limits: When Type 1 diabetes patients were examined, their TCRB CDR3s proved moderately but significantly shorter in all four CD4+ subsets. A greater similarity of naive, central memory and Treg TCRB repertoires was seen among patients than among healthy donors.

Every bit of the isolated RNA underwent reverse transcription, so sequencing read expressed TCRB transcripts. This table comes from immunoSEQ multiplex PCR, and its TCRdb copy is limited to in-frame clones, with some not included. This sample has some 150,000 clones, with nearly 50% found just once. It was via CD45RO/CCR7/CD25/CD127/CD95/CD27 that CD4+ naive, central memory, regulatory and stem cell-like memory cells were sorted. As for this clone: Its matching antigen is unknown.

This CDR3 region has 9 residues. CDR1 and CDR2 from the germline V gene are DFQATT and SNEGSKA (reference sequence). The source is a man aged 18 to 30 in good health. Sample: Tregs from blood. The chain employs TRBV20-1 and TRBJ1-1; D not resolved. This chain's CDR3 is CSPTAEAFF. The CDR3 nucleotides read TGCAGCCCAACAGCTGAAGCTTTCTTT.